Following are 16 T cell receptor beta chains from one sample sequenced in a study of blood T cells in healthy people across ages. Alongside a J-beta primer mix, a sample-barcoded 5' primer served in a second PCR lasting roughly 6 to 12 cycles. TCRdb processed the 5' RACE reads anew with MiXCR; each CDR3 protein has one entry. The sample yields approximately 1.5 million distinct CDR3 sequences, almost 35% seen once. The specimen sequenced was blood. The receptors were gathered from a woman aged 30 to 39 in good health.

This rearrangement joins TRBV27 to TRBJ2-7; maybe TRBD1 (7 bases). Between the trimmed V and J ends, which lost 6 bases and 0 bases, there was a span of 15 bases. Per germline, CDR1 MNHEY and CDR2 SMNVEV (reference sequence). This CDR3 is built from 15 residues. The CDR3 region is CASSRRGEFSYEQYF. As DNA, the CDR3 is TGTGCCAGCAGCCGCAGGGGGGAATTCTCCTACGAGCAGTACTTC.

The V and J genes are TRBV2 and TRBJ1-1, with D possibly TRBD1 on 6 matching bases. The germline V and J ends were trimmed by 7 bases and 10 bases, with 25 bases remaining between them. CDR1 SNHLY and CDR2 FYNNEI come from the germline V gene. CDR3 length: 15 residues. The CDR3 nucleotides are TGTGCCAGCACACCATCCCCGGGACACGCGACCGGAGCTTTCTTT. Translated, it gives CASTPSPGHATGAFF.

Worth noting for this clonotype: A junction end diverges from the germline sequence, so it may reflect a read error. The chain recombines TRBV27 with TRBJ2-5; 9 bases fit TRBD2. CDR1 and CDR2 from the germline V gene are MNHEY and SMNVEV (reference sequence). This CDR3 contains 17 residues. CDR3 nucleotide sequence: TGTGTCAGCAGTTTACTGCGGGGGGGAGATCGCCAAGAGACCCAGTACTTC. It translates to CVSSLLRGGDRQETQYF.

This clonotype was picked up a small number of times. The gene calls are TRBV15 and TRBJ1-4; D remains ambiguous. Trimming pared 1 base from V and 5 bases from J, leaving 5 bases between. The CDR3 is 13 amino acids. Germline loops: CDR1 LNHNV, CDR2 YYDKDF (reference sequence). The CDR3 region has the DNA TGTGCCACCAGCAGAGTACAAAATGAAAAACTGTTTTTT. It yields the protein CATSRVQNEKLFF.

As for this clonotype: This may arise from a read error, as a much more abundant clone is one base away. V usage is TRBV9 and J usage is TRBJ2-5; a possible D gene is TRBD2 (5 bases). Per the germline V gene, CDR1 is SGDLS and CDR2 is YYNGEE. CDR3 length: 15 amino acids. Here the CDR3 DNA reads TGTGCCAGCAGCCCCCGGTCGGACGCCTGGGAGACCCAGGACTTC. This encodes CASSPRSDAWETQDF. The full variable domain, rest sourced from reference TRBV9 and TRBJ2-5, is DSGVTQTPKHLITATGQRVTLRCSPRSGDLSVYWYQQSLDQGLQFLIQYYNGEERAKGNILERFSAQQFPDLHSELNLSSLELGDSALYFCASSPRSDAWETQDFGPGTRLLVL.

The chain couples TRBV5-6 to TRBJ2-3; no definite D call. Trimming took off 4 bases at V and 0 bases at J, with 12 bases between the two ends. Germline CDR1 is SGHDT and CDR2 is YYEEEE. This CDR3 comprises 15 residues. In DNA form, the CDR3 reads TGTGCCAGCAGCAAATTGAGGAGTAGCACAGATACGCAGTATTTT. This codes for CASSKLRSSTDTQYF.

The V gene is TRBV20-1, the J gene TRBJ2-7; 10 bases match TRBD2. CDR1 and CDR2 from the germline V gene are DFQATT and SNEGSKA (reference sequence). V was clipped by 3 bases and J by 3 bases; unmatched bases: 8. The CDR3 contains 15 residues. CDR3 loop: CSARTLAGAYYEQYF. The CDR3 DNA reads TGCAGTGCTAGGACTCTAGCGGGAGCTTACTACGAGCAGTACTTC.

J is TRBJ2-7 and V is TRBV7-3, with D possibly being TRBD2 (6 bases). Trimming removed 1 base from V and 0 bases from J, with 7 bases in between. Germline lookup yields CDR1 SGHTA and CDR2 FQGTGA. The CDR3 has 14 residues. The chain's CDR3 is CASSLRRVSYEQYF. DNA of the CDR3: TGTGCCAGCAGCTTAAGGAGGGTCTCCTACGAGCAGTACTTC. The full variable domain, with the rest looked up from reference TRBV7-3 and TRBJ2-7, is GAGVSQTPSNKVTEKGKYVELRCDPISGHTALYWYRQSLGQGPEFLIYFQGTGAADDSGLPNDRFFAVRPEGSVSTLKIQRTERGDSAVYLCASSLRRVSYEQYFGPGTRLTVT.

The V and J genes are TRBV28 and TRBJ2-7; D is tentatively TRBD1 or TRBD2 (5 bases each). Trimming pared 4 bases from V and 6 bases from J, leaving 22 bases between. CDR3 size: 16 residues. In germline, CDR1 is MDHEN, CDR2 SYDVKM. In nucleotides, the CDR3 is TGTGCCAGCAGTTCCCCCTCGGGGACCGTGGGAGCCGAGCAGTACTTC. It specifies CASSSPSGTVGAEQYF.

The table lists this clonotype with many counts. This chain connects TRBV12-3 or TRBV12-4 to TRBJ2-5; D gene ambiguous. The V gene lost 2 bases and the J gene lost 1 base, with 8 bases spanning the gap. The CDR3 is 14 amino acids. As DNA, the CDR3 is TGTGCCAGCAGTTTAAGGCACAGCCAAGAGACCCAGTACTTC. This gives the protein CASSLRHSQETQYF.

This clonotype turned up a few times. The chain joins TRBV27 to TRBJ1-2; a possible D gene is TRBD1 (5 bases). The CDR3 loop spans 12 amino acids. The germline CDR1 and CDR2 sequences are MNHEY and SMNVEV (reference sequence). Trimming removed 6 bases from V and 6 bases from J, with 11 bases in between. CDR3 sequence: CASSGGTDGYTF. In DNA form, the CDR3 reads TGTGCCAGCAGCGGCGGGACGGATGGCTACACCTTC.

This clonotype appeared a single time. The chain couples TRBV2 to TRBJ2-1, with TRBD2 identical over 7 bases. The CDR3 length is 14 residues. Germline V lookup: CDR1 SNHLY, CDR2 FYNNEI. J gave up 7 bases and V 7 bases, and 10 bases lay outside the gene matches. The DNA of the CDR3 is TGTGCCAGCACAGGTGGGCGGGAGTCGAATGAGCAGTTCTTC. Translated: CASTGGRESNEQFF.

The genes are TRBV20-1 and TRBJ2-3; 7 bases fit TRBD2. V lost 6 bases, J lost 2 bases, and 11 bases stayed unmatched. Germline CDR1 DFQATT, CDR2 SNEGSKA (reference sequence). The CDR3 covers 15 residues. As DNA, the CDR3 is TGCAGTGCCACTACATTCGGGGGGAACACAGATACGCAGTATTTT. It encodes CSATTFGGNTDTQYF.

This clonotype was seen a single time. This chain joins TRBV27 and TRBJ2-7, with 16 positions matching TRBD2. The trim removed 5 bases at V and 4 bases at J, leaving 8 bases unmatched. The CDR3 length is 17 residues. The germline V gene has CDR1 MNHEY and CDR2 SMNVEV (reference sequence). CDR3 in amino acids: CASSRGTSGRGRYEQYF. DNA of the CDR3: TGTGCCAGCAGTCGGGGGACTAGCGGGAGGGGAAGGTACGAGCAGTACTTC.

CDR3: CASSFQGVSHNEQFF. As DNA, the CDR3 is TGTGCCAGCAGCTTCCAGGGGGTGTCCCACAATGAGCAGTTCTTC. V is TRBV3-1 and J is TRBJ2-1; TRBD1 agrees at 7 bases. The CDR3 length is 15 residues. The V gene's germline CDR1 is LGHDT and CDR2 YNNKEL (reference sequence). The V gene end was trimmed by 5 bases and the J gene end by 5 bases; junction bases not matched to a gene: 9.

The chain is built from TRBV5-1 and TRBJ1-1, with D hard to call. V shed 0 bases and J shed 4 bases, with 16 bases lying between them. The CDR3 length is 16 residues. Per the germline V gene, CDR1 is SGHRS and CDR2 is YFSETQ. In DNA form, the CDR3 reads TGCGCCAGCAGCTTGGCCTTTGAGGCTCCGGGCACTGAAGCTTTCTTT. Translation: CASSLAFEAPGTEAFF.